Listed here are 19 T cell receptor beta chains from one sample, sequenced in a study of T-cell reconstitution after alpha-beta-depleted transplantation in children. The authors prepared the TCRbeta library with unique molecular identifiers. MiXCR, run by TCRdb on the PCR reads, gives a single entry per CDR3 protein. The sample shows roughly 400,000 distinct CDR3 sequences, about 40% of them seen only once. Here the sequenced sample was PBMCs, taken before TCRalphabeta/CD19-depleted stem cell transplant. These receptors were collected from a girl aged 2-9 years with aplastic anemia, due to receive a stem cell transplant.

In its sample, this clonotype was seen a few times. In DNA form, the CDR3 reads TGCAGTGCTGGCGACCTAGCGGGAGCTCGGTATGAGCAGTTCTTC. Protein sequence: CSAGDLAGARYEQFF. This chain joins TRBV20-1 and TRBJ2-1; 10 bases align to TRBD2. CDR1 is DFQATT, CDR2 SNEGSKA, per germline (reference sequence). Trimming at V came to 5 bases and at J to 8 bases, leaving 12 bases not matched to a gene. This CDR3 is built from 15 residues.

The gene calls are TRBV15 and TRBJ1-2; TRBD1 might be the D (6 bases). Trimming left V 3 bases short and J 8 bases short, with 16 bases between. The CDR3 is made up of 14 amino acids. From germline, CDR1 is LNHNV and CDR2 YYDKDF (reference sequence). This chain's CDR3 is CATSSGGGARGYTF. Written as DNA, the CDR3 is TGTGCCACCAGCAGCGGCGGGGGGGCGCGGGGCTACACCTTC.

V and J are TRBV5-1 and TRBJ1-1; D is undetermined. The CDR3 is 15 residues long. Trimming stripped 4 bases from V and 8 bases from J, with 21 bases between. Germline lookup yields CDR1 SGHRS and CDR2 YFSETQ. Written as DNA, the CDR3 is TGCGCCAGCAGCAAGGAGAAAGGAGGCCGCGGGGAAGCTTTCTTT. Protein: CASSKEKGGRGEAFF.

CDR3 bases: TGTGCCAGCAGCAACCGGGACATAGACACTGAAGCTTTCTTT. Translated, it gives CASSNRDIDTEAFF. The chain combines TRBV7-2 with TRBJ1-1; D is possibly TRBD1 (6 bases). This CDR3 is 14 amino acids long. The germline V gene has CDR1 SGHTA and CDR2 FQGNSA. Trimming pared 5 bases from V and 3 bases from J, leaving 13 bases between.

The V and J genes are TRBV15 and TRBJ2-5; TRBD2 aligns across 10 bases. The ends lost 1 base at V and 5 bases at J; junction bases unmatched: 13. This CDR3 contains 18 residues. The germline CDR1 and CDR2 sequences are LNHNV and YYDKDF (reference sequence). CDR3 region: CATSRGVAGGLGIETQYF. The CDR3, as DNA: TGTGCCACCAGCAGAGGGGTAGCGGGGGGTCTTGGCATTGAGACCCAGTACTTC.

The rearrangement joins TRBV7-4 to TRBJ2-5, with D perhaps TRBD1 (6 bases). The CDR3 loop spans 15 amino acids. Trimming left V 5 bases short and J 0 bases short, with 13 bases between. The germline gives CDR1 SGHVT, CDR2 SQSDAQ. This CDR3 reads CASSPPGGYQETQYF. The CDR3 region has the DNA TGTGCCAGCAGCCCGCCTGGGGGCTACCAAGAGACCCAGTACTTC.

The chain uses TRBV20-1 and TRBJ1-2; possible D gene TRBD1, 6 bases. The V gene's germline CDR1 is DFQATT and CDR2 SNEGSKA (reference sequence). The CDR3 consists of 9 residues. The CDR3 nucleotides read TGCGGCTGGGGGGGCGGCTACACCTTC. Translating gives CGWGGGYTF.

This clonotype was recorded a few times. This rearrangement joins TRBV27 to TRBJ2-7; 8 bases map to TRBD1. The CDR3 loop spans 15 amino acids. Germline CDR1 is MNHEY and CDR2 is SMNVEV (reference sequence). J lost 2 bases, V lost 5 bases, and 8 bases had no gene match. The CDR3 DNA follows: TGTGCCAGCAGTCCCCGGACAGGGAAACCCTACGAGCAGTACTTC. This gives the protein CASSPRTGKPYEQYF.

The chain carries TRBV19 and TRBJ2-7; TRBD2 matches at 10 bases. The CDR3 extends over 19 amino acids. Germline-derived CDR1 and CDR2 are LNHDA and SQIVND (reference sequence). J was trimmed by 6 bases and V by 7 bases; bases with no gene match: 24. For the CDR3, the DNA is TGTGCCAGTATAAAGAGGTGGGGACTAGCGCGCTGTGGGCGACGCGAGCAGTACTTC. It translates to CASIKRWGLARCGRREQYF.

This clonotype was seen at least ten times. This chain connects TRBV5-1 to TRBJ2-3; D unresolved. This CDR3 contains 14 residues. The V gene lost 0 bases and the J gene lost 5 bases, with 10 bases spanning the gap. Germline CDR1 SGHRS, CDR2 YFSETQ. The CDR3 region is CASSLGGVGDTQYF. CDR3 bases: TGCGCCAGCAGCTTGGGCGGAGTTGGAGATACGCAGTATTTT.

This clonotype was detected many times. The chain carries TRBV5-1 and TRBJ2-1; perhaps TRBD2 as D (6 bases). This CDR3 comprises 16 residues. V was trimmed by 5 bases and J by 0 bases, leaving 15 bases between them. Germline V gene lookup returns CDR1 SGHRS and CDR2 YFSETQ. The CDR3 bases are TGCGCCAGCAGGGGCCAGCCCGGGGGCTCCTACAATGAGCAGTTCTTC. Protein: CASRGQPGGSYNEQFF.

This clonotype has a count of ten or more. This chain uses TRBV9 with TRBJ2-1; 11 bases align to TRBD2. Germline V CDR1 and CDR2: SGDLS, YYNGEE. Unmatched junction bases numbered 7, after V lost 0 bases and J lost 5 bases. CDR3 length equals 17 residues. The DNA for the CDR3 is TGTGCCAGCAGCGTAGGCTCGACTAGCGGGATCGACAATGAGCAGTTCTTC. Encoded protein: CASSVGSTSGIDNEQFF. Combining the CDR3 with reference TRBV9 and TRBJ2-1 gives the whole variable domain DSGVTQTPKHLITATGQRVTLRCSPRSGDLSVYWYQQSLDQGLQFLIQYYNGEERAKGNILERFSAQQFPDLHSELNLSSLELGDSALYFCASSVGSTSGIDNEQFFGPGTRLTVL.

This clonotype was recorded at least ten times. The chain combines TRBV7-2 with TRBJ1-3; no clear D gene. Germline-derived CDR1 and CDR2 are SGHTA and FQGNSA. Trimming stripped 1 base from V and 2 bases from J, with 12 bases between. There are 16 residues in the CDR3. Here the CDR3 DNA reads TGTGCCAGCAGCTTAGGCCCGGGCTCAACTGGAAACACCATATATTTT. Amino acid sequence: CASSLGPGSTGNTIYF.

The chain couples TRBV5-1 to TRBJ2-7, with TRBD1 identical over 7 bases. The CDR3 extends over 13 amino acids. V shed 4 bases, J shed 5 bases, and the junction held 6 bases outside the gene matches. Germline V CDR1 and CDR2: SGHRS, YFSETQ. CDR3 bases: TGCGCCAGCAGCCGAGGGGGCCAGGACGAGCAGTACTTC. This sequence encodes CASSRGGQDEQYF.

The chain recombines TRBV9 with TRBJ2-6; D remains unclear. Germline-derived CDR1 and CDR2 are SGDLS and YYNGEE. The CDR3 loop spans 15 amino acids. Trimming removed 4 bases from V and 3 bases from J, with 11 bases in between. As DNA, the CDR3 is TGTGCCAGCAGCCCCCTTTTGTATGGGGCCAACGTCCTGACTTTC. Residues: CASSPLLYGANVLTF.

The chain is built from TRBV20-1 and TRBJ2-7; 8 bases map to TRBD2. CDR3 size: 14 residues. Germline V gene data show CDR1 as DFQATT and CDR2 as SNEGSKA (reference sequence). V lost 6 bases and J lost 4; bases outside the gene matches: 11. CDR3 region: CSADKGTRTYEQYF. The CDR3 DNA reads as TGCAGTGCCGACAAGGGGACTAGGACTTACGAGCAGTACTTC.

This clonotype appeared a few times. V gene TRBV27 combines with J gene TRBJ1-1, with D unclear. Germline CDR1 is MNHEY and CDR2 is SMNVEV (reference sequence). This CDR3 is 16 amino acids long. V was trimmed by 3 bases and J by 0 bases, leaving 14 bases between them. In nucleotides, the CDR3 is TGTGCCAGCAGTTTCGGCCCGGGCAGGATGAACACTGAAGCTTTCTTT. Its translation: CASSFGPGRMNTEAFF.

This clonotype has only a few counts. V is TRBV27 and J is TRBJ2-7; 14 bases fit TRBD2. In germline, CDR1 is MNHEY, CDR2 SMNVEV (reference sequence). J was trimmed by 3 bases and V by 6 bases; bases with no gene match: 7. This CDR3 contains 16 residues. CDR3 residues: CASRRGTSGSNYEQYF. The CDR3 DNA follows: TGTGCCAGCAGAAGGGGGACTAGCGGGAGCAACTACGAGCAGTACTTC.

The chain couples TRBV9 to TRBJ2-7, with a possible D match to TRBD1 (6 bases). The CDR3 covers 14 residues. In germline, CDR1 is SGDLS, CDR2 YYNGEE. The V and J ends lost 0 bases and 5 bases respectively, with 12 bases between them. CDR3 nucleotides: TGTGCCAGCAGCGTAGGGGACAAGCACCACGAGCAGTACTTC. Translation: CASSVGDKHHEQYF.